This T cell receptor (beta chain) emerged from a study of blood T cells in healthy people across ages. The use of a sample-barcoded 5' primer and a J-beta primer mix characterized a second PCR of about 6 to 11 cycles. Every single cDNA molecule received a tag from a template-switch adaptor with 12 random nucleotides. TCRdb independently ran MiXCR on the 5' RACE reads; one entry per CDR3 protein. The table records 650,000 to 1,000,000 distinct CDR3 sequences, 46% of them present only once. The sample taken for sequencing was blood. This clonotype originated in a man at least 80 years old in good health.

The CDR3 region has the DNA TGCAGTGCTCGGGGGGGGTTAGCCAAAAACATTCAGTACTTC. Its protein product is CSARGGLAKNIQYF. The chain recombines TRBV20-1 with TRBJ2-4; 8 bases are shared with TRBD2. The junction had 3 bases not matched to a gene; V was cut back by 5 bases and J by 0 bases. The CDR3 sequence is 14 residues long. The germline V gene encodes CDR1 DFQATT and CDR2 SNEGSKA (reference sequence).